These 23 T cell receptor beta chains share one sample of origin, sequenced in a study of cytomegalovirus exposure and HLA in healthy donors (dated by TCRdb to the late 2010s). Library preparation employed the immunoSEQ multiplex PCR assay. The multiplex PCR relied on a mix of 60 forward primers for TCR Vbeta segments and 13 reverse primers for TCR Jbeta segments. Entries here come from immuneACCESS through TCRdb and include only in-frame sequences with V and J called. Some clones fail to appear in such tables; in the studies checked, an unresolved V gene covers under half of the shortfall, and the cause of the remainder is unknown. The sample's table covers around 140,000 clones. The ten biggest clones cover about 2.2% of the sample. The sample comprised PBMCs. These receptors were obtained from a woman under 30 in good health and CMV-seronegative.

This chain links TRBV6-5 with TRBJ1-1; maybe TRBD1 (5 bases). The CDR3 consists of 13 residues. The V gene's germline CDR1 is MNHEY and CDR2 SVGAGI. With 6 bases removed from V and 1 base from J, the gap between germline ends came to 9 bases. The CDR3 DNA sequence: TGTGCCAGCAGGGGGAGGGGGAACACTGAAGCTTTCTTT. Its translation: CASRGRGNTEAFF.

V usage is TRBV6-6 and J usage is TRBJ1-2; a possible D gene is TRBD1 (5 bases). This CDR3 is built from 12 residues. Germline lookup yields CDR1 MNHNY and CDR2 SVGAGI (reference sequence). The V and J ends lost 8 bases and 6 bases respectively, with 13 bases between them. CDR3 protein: CASWGGAHGYTF. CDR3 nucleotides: TGTGCCAGCTGGGGGGGAGCTCATGGCTACACCTTC.

CDR3 protein: CAWRAPMTGPTYEQYF. The CDR3 DNA follows: TGTGCCTGGAGGGCCCCCATGACAGGGCCAACCTACGAGCAGTACTTC. The V call is TRBV30, the J call TRBJ2-7; 7 bases line up with TRBD1. Per the germline V gene, CDR1 is GTSNPN and CDR2 is SVGIG (reference sequence). V gave up 3 bases and J gave up 2 bases; unmatched junction bases: 13. The CDR3 is made up of 16 amino acids.

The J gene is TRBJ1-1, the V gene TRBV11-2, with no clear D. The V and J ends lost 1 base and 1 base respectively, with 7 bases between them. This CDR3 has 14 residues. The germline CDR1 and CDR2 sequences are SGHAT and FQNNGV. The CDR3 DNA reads TGTGCCAGCAGCTTAGGGGCAGGGAACACTGAAGCTTTCTTT. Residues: CASSLGAGNTEAFF. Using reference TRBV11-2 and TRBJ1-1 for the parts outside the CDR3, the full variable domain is EAGVAQSPRYKIIEKRQSVAFWCNPISGHATLYWYQQILGQGPKLLIQFQNNGVVDDSQLPKDRFSAERLKGVDSTLKIQPAKLEDSAVYLCASSLGAGNTEAFFGQGTRLTVV.

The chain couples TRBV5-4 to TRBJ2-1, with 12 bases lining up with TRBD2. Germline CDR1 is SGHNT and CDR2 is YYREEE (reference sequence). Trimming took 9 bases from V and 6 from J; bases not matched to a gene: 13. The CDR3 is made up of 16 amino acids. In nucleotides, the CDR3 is TGTGCCACCAACTTGCCTAGCGGGAGGGCCGTCAATGAGCAGTTCTTC. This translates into CATNLPSGRAVNEQFF.

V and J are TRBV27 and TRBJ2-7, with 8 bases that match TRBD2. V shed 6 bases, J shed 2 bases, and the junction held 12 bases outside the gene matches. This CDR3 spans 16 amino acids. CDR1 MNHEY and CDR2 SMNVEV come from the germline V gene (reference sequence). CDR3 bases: TGTGCCAGCAGCCACAAGTCTACTAGCGGACCCTACGAGCAGTACGTC. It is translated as CASSHKSTSGPYEQYV.

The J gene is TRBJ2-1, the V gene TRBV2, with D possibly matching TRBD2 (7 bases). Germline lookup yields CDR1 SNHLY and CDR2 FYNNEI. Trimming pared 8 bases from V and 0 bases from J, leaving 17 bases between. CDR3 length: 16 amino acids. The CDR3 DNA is TGTGCCAGCGGAGTGGGGGGGGGCGGCTCCTACAATGAGCAGTTCTTC. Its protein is CASGVGGGGSYNEQFF.

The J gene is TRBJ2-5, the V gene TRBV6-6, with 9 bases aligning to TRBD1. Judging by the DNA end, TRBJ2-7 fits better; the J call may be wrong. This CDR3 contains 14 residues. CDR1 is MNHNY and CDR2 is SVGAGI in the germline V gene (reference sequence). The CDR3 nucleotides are TGTGCCAGCAGCGACAGGGGGATTTTGTACGAGCAGTACTTC. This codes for CASSDRGILYEQYF.

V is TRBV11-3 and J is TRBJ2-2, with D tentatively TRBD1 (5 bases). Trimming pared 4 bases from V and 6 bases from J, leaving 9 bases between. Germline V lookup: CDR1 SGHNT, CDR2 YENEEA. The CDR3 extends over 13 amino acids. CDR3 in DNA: TGTGCCAGCAGCTCCAGGGTGGCCGGGGAGCTGTTTTTT. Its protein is CASSSRVAGELFF.

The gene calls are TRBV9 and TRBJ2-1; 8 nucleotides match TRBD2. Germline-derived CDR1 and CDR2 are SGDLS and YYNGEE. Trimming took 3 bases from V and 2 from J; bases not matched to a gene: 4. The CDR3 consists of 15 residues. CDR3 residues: CASSESGGAYNEQFF. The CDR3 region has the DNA TGTGCCAGCAGCGAGAGCGGGGGAGCCTACAATGAGCAGTTCTTC. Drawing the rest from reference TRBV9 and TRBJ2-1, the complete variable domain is DSGVTQTPKHLITATGQRVTLRCSPRSGDLSVYWYQQSLDQGLQFLIQYYNGEERAKGNILERFSAQQFPDLHSELNLSSLELGDSALYFCASSESGGAYNEQFFGPGTRLTVL.

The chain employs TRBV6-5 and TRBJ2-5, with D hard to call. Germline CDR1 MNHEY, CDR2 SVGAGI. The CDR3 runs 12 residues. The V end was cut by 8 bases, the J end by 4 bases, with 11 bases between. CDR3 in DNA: TGTGCCAGCTACTTGACACCAGAGACCCAGTACTTC. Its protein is CASYLTPETQYF.

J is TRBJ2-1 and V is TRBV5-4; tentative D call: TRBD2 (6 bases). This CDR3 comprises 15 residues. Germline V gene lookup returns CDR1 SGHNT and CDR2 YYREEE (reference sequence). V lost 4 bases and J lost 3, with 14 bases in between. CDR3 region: CASSLGNSGYNEQFF. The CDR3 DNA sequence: TGTGCCAGCAGCCTGGGGAATAGCGGCTACAATGAGCAGTTCTTC.

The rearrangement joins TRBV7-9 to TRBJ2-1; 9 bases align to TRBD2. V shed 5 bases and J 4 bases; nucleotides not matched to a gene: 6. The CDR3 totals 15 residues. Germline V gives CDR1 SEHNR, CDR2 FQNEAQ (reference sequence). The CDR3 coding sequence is TGTGCCAGCAGCCATTTTAGCGGGGGTTACAATGAGCAGTTCTTC. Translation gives CASSHFSGGYNEQFF.

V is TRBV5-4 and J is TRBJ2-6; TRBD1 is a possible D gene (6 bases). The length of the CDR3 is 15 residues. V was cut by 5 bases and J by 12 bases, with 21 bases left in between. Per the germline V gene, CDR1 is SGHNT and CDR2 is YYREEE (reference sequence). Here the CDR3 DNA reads TGTGCCAGCAGAGAGGGGACAACCCCGACGACCGTCCTGACTTTC. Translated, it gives CASREGTTPTTVLTF. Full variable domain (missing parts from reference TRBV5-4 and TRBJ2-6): ETGVTQSPTHLIKTRGQQVTLRCSSQSGHNTVSWYQQALGQGPQFIFQYYREEENGRGNFPPRFSGLQFPNYSSELNVNALELDDSALYLCASREGTTPTTVLTFGAGSRLTVL.

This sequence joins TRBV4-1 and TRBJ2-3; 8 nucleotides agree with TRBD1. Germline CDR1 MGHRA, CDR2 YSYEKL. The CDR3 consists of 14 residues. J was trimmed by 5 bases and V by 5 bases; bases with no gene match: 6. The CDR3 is CASSYRQGQDTQYF. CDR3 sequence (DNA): TGCGCCAGCAGCTATCGACAGGGGCAAGATACGCAGTATTTT.

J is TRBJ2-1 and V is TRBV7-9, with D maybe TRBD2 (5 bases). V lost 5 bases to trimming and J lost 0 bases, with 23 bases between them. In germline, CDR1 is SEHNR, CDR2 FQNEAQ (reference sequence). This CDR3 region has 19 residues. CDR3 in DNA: TGTGCCAGCAGCCCACAACCCCGGACCCTTGGGAGCTCCTACAATGAGCAGTTCTTC. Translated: CASSPQPRTLGSSYNEQFF.

The CDR3 nucleotides read TGTGCCAGCAGTGCGCAGGGGGCCAGTCCTGGAAACACCATATATTTT. Protein: CASSAQGASPGNTIYF. This sequence joins TRBV25-1 and TRBJ1-3; 8 nucleotides align to TRBD1. The CDR3 consists of 16 residues. Germline values: CDR1 MGHDK, CDR2 SYGVNS. The V gene end was trimmed by 4 bases and the J gene end by 2 bases; junction bases not matched to a gene: 7.

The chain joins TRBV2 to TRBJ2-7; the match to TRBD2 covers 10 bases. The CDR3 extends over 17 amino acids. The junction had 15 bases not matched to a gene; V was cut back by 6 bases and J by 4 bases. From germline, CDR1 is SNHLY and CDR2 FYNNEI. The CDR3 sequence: CASSELNGLAASYEQYF. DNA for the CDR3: TGTGCCAGCAGCGAGCTAAATGGACTAGCGGCGTCTTACGAGCAGTACTTC.

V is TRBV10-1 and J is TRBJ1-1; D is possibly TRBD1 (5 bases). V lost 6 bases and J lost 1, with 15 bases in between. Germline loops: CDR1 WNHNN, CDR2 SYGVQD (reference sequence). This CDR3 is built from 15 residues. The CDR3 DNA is TGCGCCAGCAGCCAGGGCCGGGCCCCGAACACTGAAGCTTTCTTT. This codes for CASSQGRAPNTEAFF.

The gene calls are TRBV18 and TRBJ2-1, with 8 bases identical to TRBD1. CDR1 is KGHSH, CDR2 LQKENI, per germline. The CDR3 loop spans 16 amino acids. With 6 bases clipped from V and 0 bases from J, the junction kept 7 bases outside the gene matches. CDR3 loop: CASSKGQGGSYNEQFF. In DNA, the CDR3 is TGTGCCAGCTCGAAAGGACAGGGCGGCTCCTACAATGAGCAGTTCTTC.

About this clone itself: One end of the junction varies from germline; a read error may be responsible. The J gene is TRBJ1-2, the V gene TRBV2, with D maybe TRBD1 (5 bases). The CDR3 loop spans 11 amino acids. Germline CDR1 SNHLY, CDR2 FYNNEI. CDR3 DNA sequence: TGTGCCAGTACGATTAGGCAGGGCACCCACTTC. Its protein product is CASTIRQGTHF.

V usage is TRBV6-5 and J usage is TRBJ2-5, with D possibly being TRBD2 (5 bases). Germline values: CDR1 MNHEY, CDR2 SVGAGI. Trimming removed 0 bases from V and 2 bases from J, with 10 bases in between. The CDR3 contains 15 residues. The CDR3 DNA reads TGTGCCAGCAGTTACTCACGCGGGCCACAAGAGACCCAGTACTTC. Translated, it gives CASSYSRGPQETQYF.

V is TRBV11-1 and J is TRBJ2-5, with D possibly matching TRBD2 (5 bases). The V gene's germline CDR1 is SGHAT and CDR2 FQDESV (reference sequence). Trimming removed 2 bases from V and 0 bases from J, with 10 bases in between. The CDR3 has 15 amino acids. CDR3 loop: CASSLPDWNQETQYF. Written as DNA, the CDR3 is TGTGCCAGCAGCTTACCGGACTGGAACCAAGAGACCCAGTACTTC.